The 21 T cell receptor beta chains below were found in one sample sequenced in a study of neurological immune-mediated disorders. One entry per CDR3 protein, called by TCRdb with MiXCR from the 5' RACE reads. The sample includes fewer than 90,000 distinct CDR3 sequences, roughly 5.6% of them seen just once. The sequenced sample consisted of PBMCs. The receptor source for this set is a man younger than 35 with multiple sclerosis.

This clonotype was observed many times. The genes are TRBV7-2 and TRBJ1-2; TRBD1 agrees at 7 bases. J was trimmed by 8 bases and V by 1 base; bases with no gene match: 7. The CDR3 runs 14 residues. Germline V gene data show CDR1 as SGHTA and CDR2 as FQGNSA. The CDR3 loop is CASSLGDRAAGYTF. The CDR3, as DNA: TGTGCCAGCAGCTTAGGGGACAGAGCGGCAGGCTACACCTTC.

This clonotype came up many times. This sequence joins TRBV27 and TRBJ1-2; D not certain. The CDR3 spans 12 residues. V lost 6 bases to trimming and J lost 8 bases, with 13 bases between them. Germline V gives CDR1 MNHEY, CDR2 SMNVEV (reference sequence). This chain's CDR3 is CASRKTRGGYTF. In DNA, the CDR3 is TGTGCCAGCAGGAAGACCCGAGGGGGCTACACCTTC.

This clonotype was recorded many times. CDR3 protein: CATSARDRETGELFF. CDR3 DNA: TGTGCCACCAGTGCCCGGGACAGGGAGACCGGGGAGCTGTTTTTT. The chain combines TRBV24-1 with TRBJ2-2; the match to TRBD1 covers 9 bases. Germline-derived CDR1 and CDR2 are KGHDR and SFDVKD. The CDR3 sequence is 15 residues long. The V and J ends lost 5 bases and 5 bases, in that order; junction bases with no gene match: 5.

Details on this clonotype: The junction departs from the called germline gene at one end, perhaps through a read error. The rearrangement links TRBV20-1 to TRBJ1-3; D ambiguous. The CDR3 consists of 12 residues. CDR1 is DFQATT, CDR2 SNEGSKA, per germline (reference sequence). In DNA form, the CDR3 reads TGCAGTGCTAGAGATCGTCGAAAAACCATATATTTT. Amino acid sequence: CSARDRRKTIYF.

This sequence joins TRBV7-9 and TRBJ2-5, with D possibly matching TRBD1 (7 bases). V lost 0 bases and J lost 6, with 20 bases in between. The CDR3 has 17 residues. CDR1 and CDR2 (germline): SEHNR, FQNEAQ (reference sequence). The CDR3 region has the DNA TGTGCCAGCAGCTTAGCGCCGTGGCAGGGGGGAATCAAGACCCAGTACTTC. This sequence encodes CASSLAPWQGGIKTQYF.

This clonotype showed up many times. The chain uses TRBV28 and TRBJ1-4; D is unclear. The CDR3 is 11 amino acids. Germline V gene sequence: CDR1 MDHEN, CDR2 SYDVKM. Trimming cost V 7 bases and J 8 bases, with 8 bases left between them. CDR3 sequence (DNA): TGTGCCAGCACCTTGGGCGAAAAACTGTTTTTT. It encodes CASTLGEKLFF.

This clonotype was seen at least ten times. The chain carries TRBV12-3 or TRBV12-4 and TRBJ2-7, with 7 bases identical to TRBD1. The CDR3 runs to 13 residues. Trimming at V came to 7 bases and at J to 3 bases, leaving 6 bases not matched to a gene. CDR3: CASTGGQNYEQYF. Here the CDR3 DNA reads TGTGCCAGCACAGGGGGACAGAACTACGAGCAGTACTTC.

The chain is built from TRBV27 and TRBJ1-2; 7 bases fit TRBD1. Germline V gives CDR1 MNHEY, CDR2 SMNVEV (reference sequence). The CDR3 is made up of 16 amino acids. V was pared by 0 bases and J by 7 bases, with 11 bases of the junction left unmatched. The CDR3 nucleotides are TGTGCCAGCAGTTTATCCCCGGGAAAGGGGGCCTTTGGCTACACCTTC. This translates into CASSLSPGKGAFGYTF.

This clonotype was observed many times. The chain has TRBV20-1 and TRBJ2-7; 8 bases line up with TRBD2. After removal of 0 bases from V and 7 bases from J, the junction contained 11 bases not matched to a gene. CDR3 length equals 15 residues. Germline V gene data show CDR1 as DFQATT and CDR2 as SNEGSKA (reference sequence). The CDR3 region is CSARDGSRGGVEQYF. The CDR3 DNA follows: TGCAGTGCTAGAGATGGGTCTCGGGGGGGGGTAGAGCAGTACTTC.

To note about this clonotype: Just one base apart from a much larger clone, this may be a read error. The V call is TRBV5-1, the J call TRBJ1-1, with a weak D call TRBD1 (6 bases). Germline CDR1 reads SGHRS; CDR2 reads YFSETQ. V was shortened by 4 bases and J by 0 bases, with 10 bases between the two germline ends. CDR3 length equals 14 residues. The CDR3: CASSSGQMNTEAFF. CDR3 nucleotides: TGCGCCAGCAGCAGTGGACAGATGAACACTGAAGCTTTCTTT.

This clonotype was observed many times. This chain uses TRBV20-1 with TRBJ1-2; TRBD1 might be the D (6 bases). CDR1 DFQATT and CDR2 SNEGSKA come from the germline V gene (reference sequence). There are 17 residues in the CDR3. Trimming left V 6 bases short and J 8 bases short, with 31 bases between. CDR3 region: CSALDDGIPHRVGGYTF. As DNA, the CDR3 is TGCAGTGCCCTGGACGACGGAATTCCCCACAGGGTCGGCGGCTACACCTTC.

This clonotype has a count of ten or more. V and J are TRBV12-3 or TRBV12-4 and TRBJ2-2; D gene unclear. The CDR3 is made up of 13 amino acids. V was shortened by 3 bases and J by 14 bases, with 16 bases between the two germline ends. CDR3 nucleotides: TGTGCCAGCAGTTTTGAATCTCGCGTCGTTCTGTTTTTT. Translating gives CASSFESRVVLFF.

In this sample, this clonotype turned up many times. The V and J genes are TRBV20-1 and TRBJ2-3, with TRBD2 identical over 9 bases. V was pared by 3 bases and J by 0 bases, with 4 bases of the junction left unmatched. In germline, CDR1 is DFQATT, CDR2 SNEGSKA (reference sequence). The CDR3 has 15 amino acids. The CDR3 DNA follows: TGCAGTGCTAGTGTTAGCGGGGGCAGCACAGATACGCAGTATTTT. This encodes CSASVSGGSTDTQYF.

This sequence joins TRBV19 and TRBJ1-1; tentative D call: TRBD1 (6 bases). Germline V gene data show CDR1 as LNHDA and CDR2 as SQIVND (reference sequence). V lost 6 bases and J lost 8, with 16 bases in between. This CDR3 is 13 amino acids long. The CDR3 DNA sequence: TGTGCCAGTAGAGGCGGACAGTTCCTCGAAGCTTTCTTT. Protein: CASRGGQFLEAFF.

This clonotype showed up many times. The genes are TRBV24-1 and TRBJ2-3, with 10 bases matching TRBD2. With 4 bases clipped from V and 10 bases from J, the junction kept 4 bases outside the gene matches. The CDR3 runs 13 residues. Germline CDR1 is KGHDR and CDR2 is SFDVKD. CDR3 coding DNA: TGTGCCACCAGTGAGTCACTAGCGGGACCGCAGTATTTT. This codes for CATSESLAGPQYF.

As to this clonotype: A much larger clone differs from this one at a single base, so this may be a read error. This chain joins TRBV20-1 and TRBJ1-6, with 9 bases aligning to TRBD1. The CDR3 spans 17 residues. CDR1 and CDR2 from the germline V gene are DFQATT and SNEGSKA (reference sequence). DNA of the CDR3: TGCAGTGCTAGAGATTTAGGTAGTGGACAGGGGAATTCACCCCTCAACTTT. It encodes CSARDLGSGQGNSPLNF.

This clonotype was found many times. The genes are TRBV5-6 and TRBJ2-1; D assignment may be TRBD1 or TRBD2 (5 bases each). The CDR3 is made up of 15 amino acids. Germline-derived CDR1 and CDR2 are SGHDT and YYEEEE. Trimming cost V 0 bases and J 4 bases, with 11 bases left between them. CDR3 sequence: CASSLGGTLYNEQFF. Written as DNA, the CDR3 is TGTGCCAGCAGCTTGGGGGGGACCCTGTACAATGAGCAGTTCTTC.

This clonotype was seen at least ten times. J is TRBJ1-4 and V is TRBV15; D is ambiguous. V shed 1 base and J shed 5 bases, with 8 bases lying between them. Germline V gene sequence: CDR1 LNHNV, CDR2 YYDKDF (reference sequence). The CDR3 has 14 residues. In DNA, the CDR3 is TGTGCCACCAGCAGAGGAAGACTAAATGAAAAACTGTTTTTT. It specifies CATSRGRLNEKLFF.

This clonotype is categorized as medium-sized. The chain employs TRBV7-7 and TRBJ2-2; D not resolved. Per germline, CDR1 SSHAT and CDR2 FNYEAQ (reference sequence). Trimming left V 1 base short and J 0 bases short, with 12 bases between. CDR3 length equals 17 residues. The CDR3 here is CASSLGRLVSNTGELFF. The CDR3 DNA follows: TGTGCCAGCAGCTTAGGCCGTCTAGTATCGAACACCGGGGAGCTGTTTTTT.

This clonotype was seen ten or more times. V is TRBV7-2 and J is TRBJ1-2; D unclear. Germline CDR1 and CDR2: SGHTA and FQGNSA. The CDR3 contains 14 residues. V was clipped by 5 bases and J by 7 bases, with 17 bases between them. The CDR3 DNA reads as TGTGCCAGCAGCCTCCTACTGGAGTCAAGTGGCTACACCTTC. This translates into CASSLLLESSGYTF.

This clonotype was observed many times. The chain combines TRBV7-6 with TRBJ2-7; D is perhaps TRBD1 (6 bases). With 1 base removed from V and 7 bases from J, the gap between germline ends came to 8 bases. Germline V gene lookup returns CDR1 SGHVS and CDR2 FNYEAQ. The length of the CDR3 is 12 residues. The CDR3 DNA reads TGTGCCAGCAGCTTAGTCAGGGGAGAGCAGTACTTC. Its protein is CASSLVRGEQYF. Filled out from reference TRBV7-6 and TRBJ2-7, the complete variable domain reads GAGVSQSPRYKVTKRGQDVALRCDPISGHVSLYWYRQALGQGPEFLTYFNYEAQQDKSGLPNDRFSAERPEGSISTLTIQRTEQRDSAMYRCASSLVRGEQYFGPGTRLTVT.